Below, 2 T cell receptor beta chains from the same sample are listed, as sequenced in a study of blood T cell repertoires in COVID-19. TCRdb's copy holds only in-frame clones and misses some; the assay was immunoSEQ multiplex PCR. The table includes about 110,000 clones, 80% to 95% detected once. The material sequenced was peripheral blood. The receptors shown here come from a woman in her 30s with acute or convalescent COVID-19.

The chain is built from TRBV5-3 and TRBJ1-1; D unresolved. TRBV5-3 is placed among ORFs of uncertain function. This CDR3 has 13 residues. V lost 10 bases and J 5 bases, leaving 18 bases between the germline ends. The CDR3 region is CAGERLCVTEAFF. The CDR3 nucleotides are TGTGCCGGCGAGAGGCTATGTGTGACTGAAGCTTTCTTT.

The rearrangement joins TRBV5-8 to TRBJ1-5; D remains ambiguous. The CDR3 is made up of 16 amino acids. Trimming removed 0 bases at V and 7 bases at J, with 17 bases between. CDR1 and CDR2 from the germline V gene are SGHTS and YDEGEE. The CDR3 DNA is TGTGCCAGCAGCTTGGATCTTTGGGCTGTGGGCCAGCCCCAGCATTTT. This gives the protein CASSLDLWAVGQPQHF.